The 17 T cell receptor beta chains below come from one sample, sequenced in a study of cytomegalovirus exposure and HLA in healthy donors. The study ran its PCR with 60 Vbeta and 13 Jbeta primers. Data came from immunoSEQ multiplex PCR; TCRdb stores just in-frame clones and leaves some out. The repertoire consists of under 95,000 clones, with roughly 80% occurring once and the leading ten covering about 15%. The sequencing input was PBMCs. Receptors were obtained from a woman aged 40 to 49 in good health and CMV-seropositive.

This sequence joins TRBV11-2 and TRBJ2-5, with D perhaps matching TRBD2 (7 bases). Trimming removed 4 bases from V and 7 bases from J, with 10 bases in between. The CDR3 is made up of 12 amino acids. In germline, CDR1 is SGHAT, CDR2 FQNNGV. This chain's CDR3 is CASSSRGGTQYF. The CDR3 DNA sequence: TGTGCCAGCAGCTCTAGGGGGGGGACCCAGTACTTC.

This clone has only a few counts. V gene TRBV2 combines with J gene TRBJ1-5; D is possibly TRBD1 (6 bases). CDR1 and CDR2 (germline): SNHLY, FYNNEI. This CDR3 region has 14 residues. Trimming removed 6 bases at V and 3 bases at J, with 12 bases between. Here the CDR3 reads CASRRYRDNQPQHF. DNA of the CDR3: TGTGCCAGCAGGCGATACAGGGACAATCAGCCCCAGCATTTT. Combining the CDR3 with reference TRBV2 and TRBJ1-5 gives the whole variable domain EPEVTQTPSHQVTQMGQEVILRCVPISNHLYFYWYRQILGQKVEFLVSFYNNEISEKSEIFDDQFSVERPDGSNFTLKIRSTKLEDSAMYFCASRRYRDNQPQHFGDGTRLSIL.

CDR3 nucleotide sequence: TGTGCCAGCAGTCTTGTGGGGACAACTTCCTATAATTCACCCCTCCACTTT. Protein product: CASSLVGTTSYNSPLHF. The rearrangement uses TRBV27 and TRBJ1-6, with D possibly being TRBD1 (6 bases). Germline CDR1 MNHEY, CDR2 SMNVEV (reference sequence). This CDR3 has 17 residues. Trimming shortened V by 5 bases and J by 1 base, and 15 bases separated the two germline ends.

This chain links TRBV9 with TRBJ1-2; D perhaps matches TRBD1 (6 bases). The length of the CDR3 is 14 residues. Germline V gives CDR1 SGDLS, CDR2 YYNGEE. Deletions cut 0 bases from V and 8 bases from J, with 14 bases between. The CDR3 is CASSVGGGAEGYTF. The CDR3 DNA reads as TGTGCCAGCAGCGTAGGAGGGGGGGCAGAGGGCTACACCTTC.

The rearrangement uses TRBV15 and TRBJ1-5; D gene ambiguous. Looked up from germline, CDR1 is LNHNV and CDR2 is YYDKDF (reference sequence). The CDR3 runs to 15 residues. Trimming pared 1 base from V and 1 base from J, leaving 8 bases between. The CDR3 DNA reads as TGTGCCACCAGCAGAGGAATTCAGAGCAATCAGCCCCAGCATTTT. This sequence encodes CATSRGIQSNQPQHF.

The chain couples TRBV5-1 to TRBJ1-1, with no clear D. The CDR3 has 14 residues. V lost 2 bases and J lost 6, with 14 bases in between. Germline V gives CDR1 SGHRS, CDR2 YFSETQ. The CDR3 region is CASSLGIPRAEAFF. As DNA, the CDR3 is TGCGCCAGCAGCTTAGGAATCCCGCGGGCTGAAGCTTTCTTT.

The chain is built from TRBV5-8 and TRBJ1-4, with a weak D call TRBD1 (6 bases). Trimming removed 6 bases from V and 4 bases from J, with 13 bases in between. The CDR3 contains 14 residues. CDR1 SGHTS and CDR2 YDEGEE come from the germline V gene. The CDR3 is CASTPGHLNEKLFF. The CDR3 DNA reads TGTGCCAGCACCCCGGGACATCTTAATGAAAAACTGTTTTTT.

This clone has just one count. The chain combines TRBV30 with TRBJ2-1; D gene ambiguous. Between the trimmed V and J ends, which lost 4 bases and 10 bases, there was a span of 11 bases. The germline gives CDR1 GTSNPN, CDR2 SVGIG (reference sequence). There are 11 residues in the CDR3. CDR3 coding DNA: TGTGCCTGGATGGAGAGCTCGGAGCAGTTCTTC. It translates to CAWMESSEQFF.

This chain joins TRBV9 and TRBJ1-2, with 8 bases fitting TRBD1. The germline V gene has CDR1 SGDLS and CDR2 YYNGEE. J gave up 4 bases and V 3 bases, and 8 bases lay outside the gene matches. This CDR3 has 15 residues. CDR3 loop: CASSGDSTGVYGYTF. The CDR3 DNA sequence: TGTGCCAGCAGCGGAGATTCGACAGGGGTCTATGGCTACACCTTC.

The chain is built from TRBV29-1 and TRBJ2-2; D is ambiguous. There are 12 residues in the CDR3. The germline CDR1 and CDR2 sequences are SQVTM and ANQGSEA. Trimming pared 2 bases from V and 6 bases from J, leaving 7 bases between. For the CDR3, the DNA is TGCAGCGTTGAACGAGGCGCCGGGGAGCTGTTTTTT. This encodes CSVERGAGELFF.

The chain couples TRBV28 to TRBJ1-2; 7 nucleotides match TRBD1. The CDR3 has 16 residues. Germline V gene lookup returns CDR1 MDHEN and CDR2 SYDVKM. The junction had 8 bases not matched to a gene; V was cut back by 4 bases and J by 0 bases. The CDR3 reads CASSSISRGPNYGYTF. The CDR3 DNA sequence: TGTGCCAGCAGTTCTATATCGAGGGGGCCTAACTATGGCTACACCTTC.

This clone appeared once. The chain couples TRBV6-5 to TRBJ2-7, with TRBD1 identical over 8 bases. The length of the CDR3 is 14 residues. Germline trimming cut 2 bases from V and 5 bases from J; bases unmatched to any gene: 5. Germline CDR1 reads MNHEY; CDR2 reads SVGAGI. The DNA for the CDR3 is TGTGCCAGCAGTTACGCCTCGACAGGGGACGAGCAGTACTTC. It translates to CASSYASTGDEQYF.

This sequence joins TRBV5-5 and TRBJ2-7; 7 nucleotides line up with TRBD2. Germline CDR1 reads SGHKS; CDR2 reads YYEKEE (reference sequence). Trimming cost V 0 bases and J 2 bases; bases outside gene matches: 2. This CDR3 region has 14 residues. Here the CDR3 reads CASSLVAGAYEQYF. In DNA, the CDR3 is TGTGCCAGCAGCTTGGTGGCGGGAGCCTACGAGCAGTACTTC.

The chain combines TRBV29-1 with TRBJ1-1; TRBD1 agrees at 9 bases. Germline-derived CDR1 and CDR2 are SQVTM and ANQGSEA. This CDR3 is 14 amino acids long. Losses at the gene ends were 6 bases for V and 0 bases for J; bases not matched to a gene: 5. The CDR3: CSVWTGALNTEAFF. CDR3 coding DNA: TGCAGCGTGTGGACAGGGGCACTGAACACTGAAGCTTTCTTT.

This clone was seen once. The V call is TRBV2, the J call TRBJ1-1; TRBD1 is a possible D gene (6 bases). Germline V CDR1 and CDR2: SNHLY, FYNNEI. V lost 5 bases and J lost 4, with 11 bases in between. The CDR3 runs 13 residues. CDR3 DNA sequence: TGTGCCAGCAGTATGACAGGTACCACTGAAGCTTTCTTT. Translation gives CASSMTGTTEAFF.

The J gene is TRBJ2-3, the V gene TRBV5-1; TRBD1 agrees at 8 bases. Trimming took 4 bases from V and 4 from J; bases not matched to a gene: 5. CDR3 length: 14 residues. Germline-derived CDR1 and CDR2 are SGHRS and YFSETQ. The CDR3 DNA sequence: TGCGCCAGCAGCCCGGACAGGGTTTCAGATACGCAGTATTTT. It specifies CASSPDRVSDTQYF.

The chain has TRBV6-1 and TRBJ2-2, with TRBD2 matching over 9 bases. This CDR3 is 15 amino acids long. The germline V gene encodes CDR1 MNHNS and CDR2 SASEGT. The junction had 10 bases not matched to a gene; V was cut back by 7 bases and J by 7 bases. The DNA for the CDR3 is TGTGCCAGCACCCCGTCGAGCGGGGGGTTCGGGGAGCTGTTTTTT. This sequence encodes CASTPSSGGFGELFF.